These T cell receptor beta chains were read from a single sample in a study of T cell repertoires in ileal Crohn's disease. Only in-frame clones appear in the TCRdb table, and some are missing; sequencing was by immunoSEQ multiplex PCR. Seen here are about 18,000 clones, less than 65% observed once, and the top ten hold less than 8.5%. Source material: ileal tissue. These receptors were collected from an adult with Crohn's disease. The CDR3 runs from the conserved cysteine through the conserved F or W. Each record gives: CDR3 length, D gene, J gene, V gene, clone size, CDR3 DNA, CDR3 protein. D genes are given only for firm matches. A clone size is listed for some rows: how often the clone was seen (once, few, many), or a class if it is expanded.

cdr3_length: 15; d_call: TRBD1; j_call: TRBJ2-2; v_call: TRBV5-1; clone_size: few; cdr3_nt: TGCGCCAGCAGCCGGTGGACAGGGGCGGACGGGGAGCTGTTTTTT; cdr3_aa: CASSRWTGADGELFF
cdr3_length: 15; d_call: TRBD2; j_call: TRBJ2-3; v_call: TRBV30; clone_size: NA; cdr3_nt: TGTGCCTGGAGTGTACCGGGACTAGAAGGGGATACGCAGTATTTT; cdr3_aa: CAWSVPGLEGDTQYF
cdr3_length: 14; d_call: NA; j_call: TRBJ2-7; v_call: TRBV19; clone_size: few; cdr3_nt: TGTGCCAGTAGTACGACAGGCGCCTCCTACGAGCAGTACTTC; cdr3_aa: CASSTTGASYEQYF
cdr3_length: 14; d_call: TRBD2; j_call: TRBJ2-1; v_call: TRBV6-6; clone_size: NA; cdr3_nt: TGTGCCAGCAGTGTAGCGGGACGGGACAATGAGCAGTTCTTC; cdr3_aa: CASSVAGRDNEQFF
cdr3_length: 16; d_call: TRBD1; j_call: TRBJ1-2; v_call: TRBV28; clone_size: few; cdr3_nt: TGTGCCAGCAGGCCTACAGGGGCCCTATCTAACTATGGCTACACCTTC; cdr3_aa: CASRPTGALSNYGYTF
cdr3_length: 14; d_call: TRBD1; j_call: TRBJ1-2; v_call: TRBV7-2; clone_size: NA; cdr3_nt: TGTGCCAGCAGCTTAGGAGGGGGCGACTATGGCTACACCTTC; cdr3_aa: CASSLGGGDYGYTF
cdr3_length: 12; d_call: NA; j_call: TRBJ1-5; v_call: TRBV28; clone_size: NA; cdr3_nt: TGTGCCAGCCGGAGTAGCAATCAGCCCCAGCATTTT; cdr3_aa: CASRSSNQPQHF
cdr3_length: 15; d_call: NA; j_call: TRBJ1-1; v_call: TRBV25-1; clone_size: NA; cdr3_nt: TGTGCCAGCAGTGCCCTCGGGGGGCCTAGCACTGAAGCTTTCTTT; cdr3_aa: CASSALGGPSTEAFF
cdr3_length: 15; d_call: TRBD2; j_call: TRBJ2-7; v_call: TRBV7-2; clone_size: NA; cdr3_nt: TGTGCCAGCAGCTTAGATAGCGGGAGGGCCTACGAGCAGTACTTC; cdr3_aa: CASSLDSGRAYEQYF
cdr3_length: 13; d_call: TRBD1; j_call: TRBJ1-1; v_call: TRBV6-5; clone_size: once; cdr3_nt: TGTGCCAGCAGTTATGAGGGGGCGGGTGACGCTTTCTTT; cdr3_aa: CASSYEGAGDAFF
cdr3_length: 10; d_call: NA; j_call: TRBJ2-7; v_call: TRBV20-1; clone_size: NA; cdr3_nt: TGCAGTGCTCCGTGGAGGGAGCAGTACTTC; cdr3_aa: CSAPWREQYF
cdr3_length: 15; d_call: TRBD1; j_call: TRBJ1-2; v_call: TRBV5-1; clone_size: NA; cdr3_nt: TGCGCCAGCCAGGGACAGGGGGCCCGGAACTATGGCTACACCTTC; cdr3_aa: CASQGQGARNYGYTF
cdr3_length: 13; d_call: TRBD2; j_call: TRBJ2-7; v_call: TRBV27; clone_size: NA; cdr3_nt: TGTGCCAGCAGGTTAGCGGGGAACTACGAGCAGTACTTC; cdr3_aa: CASRLAGNYEQYF
cdr3_length: 14; d_call: NA; j_call: TRBJ1-1; v_call: TRBV5-1; clone_size: medium-sized; cdr3_nt: TGCGCCAGCAGCTTGGTACAGATGAACACTGAAGCTTTCTTT; cdr3_aa: CASSLVQMNTEAFF
cdr3_length: 15; d_call: NA; j_call: TRBJ2-7; v_call: TRBV10-1; clone_size: NA; cdr3_nt: TGCGCCAGCAGTGACTATAGCGGCACCACCTACGAGCAGTACTTC; cdr3_aa: CASSDYSGTTYEQYF
cdr3_length: 14; d_call: TRBD2; j_call: TRBJ2-4; v_call: TRBV6-1; clone_size: NA; cdr3_nt: TGTGCCAGCAAGCGGGAGGCGGGCAAAAACATTCAGTACTTC; cdr3_aa: CASKREAGKNIQYF
cdr3_length: 14; d_call: NA; j_call: TRBJ1-2; v_call: TRBV4-2; clone_size: NA; cdr3_nt: TGTGCCAGCAGCCAAGGAAGCATAAACTATGGCTACACCTTC; cdr3_aa: CASSQGSINYGYTF
cdr3_length: 15; d_call: NA; j_call: TRBJ2-7; v_call: TRBV6-4; clone_size: NA; cdr3_nt: TGTGCCAGCAGAAGACTCCGCCACAATAATTACGAGCAGTACTTC; cdr3_aa: CASRRLRHNNYEQYF
cdr3_length: 14; d_call: NA; j_call: TRBJ1-2; v_call: TRBV5-1; clone_size: once; cdr3_nt: TGCGCCAGCAGACCGGAGGGGGGGGTAAGCGGCTTCACCTTC; cdr3_aa: CASRPEGGVSGFTF
cdr3_length: 15; d_call: TRBD2; j_call: TRBJ2-7; v_call: TRBV28; clone_size: few; cdr3_nt: TGTGCCAGCAGTCCCGGGACTAGCGGGAGCTACGAGCAGTACTTC; cdr3_aa: CASSPGTSGSYEQYF
cdr3_length: 14; d_call: NA; j_call: TRBJ1-2; v_call: TRBV6-4; clone_size: NA; cdr3_nt: TGTGCCAGCAGTGACTCGAGGGGGAACTATGGCTACACCTTC; cdr3_aa: CASSDSRGNYGYTF
cdr3_length: 13; d_call: TRBD1; j_call: TRBJ2-7; v_call: TRBV2; clone_size: NA; cdr3_nt: TGTGCCAGCAGGGGACAGGGGGCAGGTGAGCAGTACTTC; cdr3_aa: CASRGQGAGEQYF
cdr3_length: 17; d_call: NA; j_call: TRBJ1-2; v_call: TRBV4-1; clone_size: NA; cdr3_nt: TGCGCCAGCAGCCAAGATTTGGGGTTCGGAGGAAATCAGGGCTACACCTTC; cdr3_aa: CASSQDLGFGGNQGYTF
cdr3_length: 14; d_call: TRBD1; j_call: TRBJ1-5; v_call: TRBV28; clone_size: NA; cdr3_nt: TGTGCCAGCAGCATGACAGGGCGCCATCAGCCCCAGCATTTT; cdr3_aa: CASSMTGRHQPQHF
cdr3_length: 12; d_call: NA; j_call: TRBJ2-7; v_call: TRBV2; clone_size: NA; cdr3_nt: TGTGCCAGCCTCGCGGATCCCTACGAGCAGTACTTC; cdr3_aa: CASLADPYEQYF
cdr3_length: 14; d_call: TRBD2; j_call: TRBJ2-1; v_call: TRBV7-3; clone_size: NA; cdr3_nt: TGTGCCAGCAGCCGAGCGGGAGGGCCCAATGAGCAGTTCTTC; cdr3_aa: CASSRAGGPNEQFF
cdr3_length: 12; d_call: NA; j_call: TRBJ2-7; v_call: TRBV4-1; clone_size: NA; cdr3_nt: TGCGCCAGCAGCCCCGGTCGGGACGAGCAGTACTTC; cdr3_aa: CASSPGRDEQYF
cdr3_length: 15; d_call: NA; j_call: TRBJ2-7; v_call: TRBV5-6; clone_size: NA; cdr3_nt: TGTGCCAGCAGCCCCCCAGGGGGGAACTACCACGAGCAGTACTTC; cdr3_aa: CASSPPGGNYHEQYF
cdr3_length: 14; d_call: TRBD1; j_call: TRBJ2-7; v_call: TRBV19; clone_size: once; cdr3_nt: TGTGCCAGTAGCTTTAGGGACAGGGGCGACGAGCAGTACTTC; cdr3_aa: CASSFRDRGDEQYF
cdr3_length: 16; d_call: NA; j_call: TRBJ2-7; v_call: TRBV7-6; clone_size: once; cdr3_nt: TGTGCCAGCAGCTTAGGGGCCAGCAAGAGCTCCTACGAGCAGTACTTC; cdr3_aa: CASSLGASKSSYEQYF
cdr3_length: 14; d_call: NA; j_call: TRBJ2-7; v_call: TRBV5-1; clone_size: few; cdr3_nt: TGCGCCAGCAGCTTGGCGGTCGGGATGGGGGAGCAGTACTTC; cdr3_aa: CASSLAVGMGEQYF
cdr3_length: 15; d_call: NA; j_call: TRBJ1-4; v_call: TRBV5-1; clone_size: NA; cdr3_nt: TGCGCCAGCAGCTTGGAGAACAGGCCAAATGAAAAACTGTTTTTT; cdr3_aa: CASSLENRPNEKLFF
cdr3_length: 13; d_call: NA; j_call: TRBJ1-1; v_call: TRBV29-1; clone_size: NA; cdr3_nt: TGCAGCGTTGAACTCGGGAGCATTCTTGGAGCTTTCTTT; cdr3_aa: CSVELGSILGAFF
cdr3_length: 14; d_call: NA; j_call: TRBJ2-2; v_call: TRBV7-9; clone_size: once; cdr3_nt: TGTGCCAGCAGCTTATTCAGGGGCACCGGGGAGCTGTTTTTT; cdr3_aa: CASSLFRGTGELFF
cdr3_length: 14; d_call: TRBD1; j_call: TRBJ1-1; v_call: TRBV7-8; clone_size: once; cdr3_nt: TGTGCCAGCAGCCGTGGACAGGGTAACACTGAAGCTTTCTTT; cdr3_aa: CASSRGQGNTEAFF
cdr3_length: 13; d_call: NA; j_call: TRBJ2-2; v_call: TRBV28; clone_size: few; cdr3_nt: TGTGCCAGCAGTATCGCCGGTGGCGGGGAGCTGTTTTTT; cdr3_aa: CASSIAGGGELFF
cdr3_length: 14; d_call: TRBD2; j_call: TRBJ2-3; v_call: TRBV27; clone_size: NA; cdr3_nt: TGTGCCAGCAGTCTAGCGGGACTCACAGATACGCAGTATTTT; cdr3_aa: CASSLAGLTDTQYF
cdr3_length: 13; d_call: NA; j_call: TRBJ1-1; v_call: TRBV30; clone_size: NA; cdr3_nt: TGTGCCTGGAGTGAGCACGCGAGCACTGAAGCTTTCTTT; cdr3_aa: CAWSEHASTEAFF
cdr3_length: 15; d_call: TRBD2; j_call: TRBJ2-3; v_call: TRBV10-3; clone_size: few; cdr3_nt: TGTGCCAGCTCCCATAGCGGGAGTGGTACAGATACGCAGTATTTT; cdr3_aa: CASSHSGSGTDTQYF
cdr3_length: 14; d_call: TRBD1; j_call: TRBJ2-5; v_call: TRBV18; clone_size: NA; cdr3_nt: TGTGCCAGCTCACCCCCGGACAGGCGAGAGACCCAGTACTTC; cdr3_aa: CASSPPDRRETQYF
cdr3_length: 13; d_call: NA; j_call: TRBJ2-7; v_call: TRBV28; clone_size: NA; cdr3_nt: TGTGCCAGCGGCGGTCCTGTAACAGGCGAGCAGTACTTC; cdr3_aa: CASGGPVTGEQYF
cdr3_length: 14; d_call: TRBD2; j_call: TRBJ2-7; v_call: TRBV5-1; clone_size: NA; cdr3_nt: TGCGCCAGCAGCCCCGGGACTAGCCGCGCCGAGCAGTACTTC; cdr3_aa: CASSPGTSRAEQYF
cdr3_length: 18; d_call: TRBD2; j_call: TRBJ2-3; v_call: TRBV2; clone_size: few; cdr3_nt: TGTGCCAGCAGCCCCGGCCTAGCGGGAGGAGGGGGCACAGATACGCAGTATTTT; cdr3_aa: CASSPGLAGGGGTDTQYF
cdr3_length: 14; d_call: TRBD2; j_call: TRBJ2-1; v_call: TRBV30; clone_size: few; cdr3_nt: TGTGCCTCGAAAGTCAGCGGGAGCGGCAATGAGCAGTTCTTC; cdr3_aa: CASKVSGSGNEQFF
cdr3_length: 14; d_call: TRBD1; j_call: TRBJ1-1; v_call: TRBV10-3; clone_size: NA; cdr3_nt: TGTGCCATCAAGAAGGGACAGGGAGGCACTGAAGCTTTCTTT; cdr3_aa: CAIKKGQGGTEAFF
cdr3_length: 14; d_call: NA; j_call: TRBJ2-2; v_call: TRBV6-5; clone_size: few; cdr3_nt: TGTGCCAGCAGTTACTCAGGAGAGGACGGGGAGCTGTTTTTT; cdr3_aa: CASSYSGEDGELFF
cdr3_length: 16; d_call: NA; j_call: TRBJ2-2; v_call: TRBV18; clone_size: few; cdr3_nt: TGTGCCAGCTCACGGTCAGGGCCCCCGAACACCGGGGAGCTGTTTTTT; cdr3_aa: CASSRSGPPNTGELFF
cdr3_length: 13; d_call: TRBD1; j_call: TRBJ1-2; v_call: TRBV14; clone_size: NA; cdr3_nt: TGTGCCAGCAGCCAAGTACAGGGGGATGGCTACACCTTC; cdr3_aa: CASSQVQGDGYTF
cdr3_length: 14; d_call: NA; j_call: TRBJ2-1; v_call: TRBV18; clone_size: once; cdr3_nt: TGTGCCAGCTCAGTCGACATTAAACAAAGCGAGCAGTTCTTC; cdr3_aa: CASSVDIKQSEQFF
cdr3_length: 17; d_call: NA; j_call: TRBJ1-2; v_call: TRBV5-4; clone_size: NA; cdr3_nt: TGTGCCAGCAGCTTGCCGGGGTCGCGGGGGAGGGGGGATGGCTACACCTTC; cdr3_aa: CASSLPGSRGRGDGYTF
cdr3_length: 15; d_call: TRBD2; j_call: TRBJ2-3; v_call: TRBV4-3; clone_size: NA; cdr3_nt: TGCGCCAGCAGCCAAACTAGCGGGAGTACATCAGCGCAGTATTTT; cdr3_aa: CASSQTSGSTSAQYF
cdr3_length: 15; d_call: NA; j_call: TRBJ2-5; v_call: TRBV9; clone_size: NA; cdr3_nt: TGTGCCAGCAGCGTCGGGCTAGCGTCCCAAGAGACCCAGTACTTC; cdr3_aa: CASSVGLASQETQYF
cdr3_length: 15; d_call: NA; j_call: TRBJ2-3; v_call: TRBV5-4; clone_size: NA; cdr3_nt: TGTGCCAGCAGCTTGGCCCTACCTAGCACAGATACGCAGTATTTT; cdr3_aa: CASSLALPSTDTQYF
cdr3_length: 15; d_call: TRBD1; j_call: TRBJ1-1; v_call: TRBV19; clone_size: medium-sized; cdr3_nt: TGTGCCAGTAGGACAGGGAATAAGATGAACACTGAAGCTTTCTTT; cdr3_aa: CASRTGNKMNTEAFF
cdr3_length: 13; d_call: TRBD1; j_call: TRBJ2-1; v_call: TRBV10-2; clone_size: NA; cdr3_nt: TGCGCCAGCGCCGGGACAGGTATCAATGAGCAGTTCTTC; cdr3_aa: CASAGTGINEQFF
cdr3_length: 13; d_call: NA; j_call: TRBJ2-6; v_call: TRBV6-5; clone_size: NA; cdr3_nt: TGTGCCAGCAGAAATAGAGGGGCCAACGTCCTGACTTTC; cdr3_aa: CASRNRGANVLTF
cdr3_length: 13; d_call: NA; j_call: TRBJ2-2; v_call: TRBV9; clone_size: NA; cdr3_nt: TGTGCCAGCAGCGTAACTAACACCGGGGAGCTGTTTTTT; cdr3_aa: CASSVTNTGELFF
cdr3_length: 12; d_call: NA; j_call: TRBJ1-3; v_call: TRBV7-3; clone_size: few; cdr3_nt: TGTGCCAGCAGCTTAACAGGGGACACCATATATTTT; cdr3_aa: CASSLTGDTIYF
cdr3_length: 19; d_call: TRBD2; j_call: TRBJ2-1; v_call: TRBV10-1; clone_size: NA; cdr3_nt: TGCGCCAGCAGTGAGCAGGCGGGAGGCCTCAGGGATTTCTACAATGAGCAGTTCTTC; cdr3_aa: CASSEQAGGLRDFYNEQFF
cdr3_length: 14; d_call: NA; j_call: TRBJ1-5; v_call: TRBV29-1; clone_size: NA; cdr3_nt: TGCAGCGTTGGATACGGGACACCGAATCAGCCCCAGCATTTT; cdr3_aa: CSVGYGTPNQPQHF